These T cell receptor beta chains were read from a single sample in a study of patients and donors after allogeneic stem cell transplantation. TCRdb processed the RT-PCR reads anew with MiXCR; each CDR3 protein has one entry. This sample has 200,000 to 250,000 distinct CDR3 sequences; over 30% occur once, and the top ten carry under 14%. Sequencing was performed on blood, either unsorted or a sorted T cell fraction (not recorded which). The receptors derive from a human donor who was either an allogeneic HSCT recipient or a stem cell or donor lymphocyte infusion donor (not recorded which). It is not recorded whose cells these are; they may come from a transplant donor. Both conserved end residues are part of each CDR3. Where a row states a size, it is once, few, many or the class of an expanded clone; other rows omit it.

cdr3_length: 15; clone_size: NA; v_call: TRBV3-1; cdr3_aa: CASSPLGGADTEAFF
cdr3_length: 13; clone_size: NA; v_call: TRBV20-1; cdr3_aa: CSAIEGRVTEAFF
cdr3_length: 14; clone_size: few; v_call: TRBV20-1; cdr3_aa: CSASRRARNAEAFF
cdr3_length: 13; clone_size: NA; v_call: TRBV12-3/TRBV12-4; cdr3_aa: CASSPLYTGELFF
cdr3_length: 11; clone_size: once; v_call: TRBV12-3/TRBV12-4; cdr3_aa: CASSKSYEQYF
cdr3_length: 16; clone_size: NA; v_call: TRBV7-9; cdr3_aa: CASSSAVLAESGTQYF
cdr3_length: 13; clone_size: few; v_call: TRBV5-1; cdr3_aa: CASSFGESYEQYF
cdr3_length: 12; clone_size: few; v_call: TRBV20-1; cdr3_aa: CSARDGGTEAFF
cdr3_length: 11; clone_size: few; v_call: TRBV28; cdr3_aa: CASSLPDTMDF
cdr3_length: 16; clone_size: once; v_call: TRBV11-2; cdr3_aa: CASSPTLGQGRITIYF
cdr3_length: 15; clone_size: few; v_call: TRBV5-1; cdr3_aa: CASSLGASLNTEAFF
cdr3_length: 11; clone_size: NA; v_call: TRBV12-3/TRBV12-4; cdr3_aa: CASRRTDTQYF
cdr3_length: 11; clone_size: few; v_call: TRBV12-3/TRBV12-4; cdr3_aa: CASGRDSPLHF
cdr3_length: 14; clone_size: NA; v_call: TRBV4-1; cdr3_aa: CASSQDRRGTEAFF
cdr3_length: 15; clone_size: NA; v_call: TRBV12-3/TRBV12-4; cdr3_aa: CASSYGQTSTDTQYF
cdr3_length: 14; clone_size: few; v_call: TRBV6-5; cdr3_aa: CASSHHRDTGELFF
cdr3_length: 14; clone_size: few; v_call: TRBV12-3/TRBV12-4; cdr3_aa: CASSLKAGAAEAFF